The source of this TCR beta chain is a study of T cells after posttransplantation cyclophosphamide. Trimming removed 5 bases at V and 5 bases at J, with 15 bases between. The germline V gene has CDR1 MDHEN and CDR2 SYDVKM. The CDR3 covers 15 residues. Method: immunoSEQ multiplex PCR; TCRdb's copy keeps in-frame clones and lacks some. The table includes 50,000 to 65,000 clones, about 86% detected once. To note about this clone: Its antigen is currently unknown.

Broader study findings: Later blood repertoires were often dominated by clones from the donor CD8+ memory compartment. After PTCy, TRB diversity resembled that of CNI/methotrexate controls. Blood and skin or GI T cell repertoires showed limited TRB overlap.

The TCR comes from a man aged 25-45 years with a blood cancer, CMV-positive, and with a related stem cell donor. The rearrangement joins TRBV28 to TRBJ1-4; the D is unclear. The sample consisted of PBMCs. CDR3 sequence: CASSPSAVINEKLFF. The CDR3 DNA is TGTGCCAGCAGTCCCTCCGCAGTAATAAATGAAAAACTGTTTTTT.